This T cell receptor (beta chain) was identified in a study of T cell changes during pregnancy in multiple sclerosis. CDR1 is KGHSH and CDR2 is LQKENI in the germline V gene. Germline trimming cut 6 bases from V and 2 bases from J; bases unmatched to any gene: 21. The CDR3 length is 20 residues. Measured with immunoSEQ multiplex PCR; TCRdb has only the in-frame clones, and not every one. The sample holds 50,000 or so clones; approximately 95% are singletons and the top ten take over 4.5%. The specimen comprised CD8+ T cells from peripheral blood mononuclear cells, sampled in the first trimester of pregnancy. The TCR sequence derives from a female donor with multiple sclerosis, enrolled in a pregnancy study. The rearrangement joins TRBV18 to TRBJ2-5; 10 bases agree with TRBD2. DNA for the CDR3: TGTGCCAGCTCGCCTACCGCGGGATTCCTAGCGGGAGAAAGACAAGAGACCCAGTACTTC. It codes for CASSPTAGFLAGERQETQYF. Together with reference TRBV18 and TRBJ2-5, the CDR3 gives the full variable domain: NAGVMQNPRHLVRRRGQEARLRCSPMKGHSHVYWYRQLPEEGLKFMVYLQKENIIDESGMPKERFSAEFPKEGPSILRIQQVVRGDSAAYFCASSPTAGFLAGERQETQYFGPGTRLLVL.